Listed below are T cell receptor beta chains from one sample, sequenced in a study of human thymus T cells. Only in-frame clones appear in the TCRdb table, and some are missing; sequencing was by immunoSEQ multiplex PCR. The sample has more than 70,000 clones; roughly 96% are singletons. The sequencing sample was made of thymus tissue. The receptors come from a boy younger than two with a congenital heart defect but otherwise immunologically healthy. Each CDR3 is given with its conserved first and last residue. The order of the fields is J gene, V gene, D gene, clone size, CDR3 DNA, CDR3 protein. D genes are given only for firm matches. The listing skips clone size in some rows; elsewhere it reads once, few, many or a size class.

J gene: TRBJ1-2
V gene: TRBV5-1
D gene: TRBD1
clone size: .
CDR3 DNA: TGCGCCAGCAGCTTCATGGACAGGGGGCAGGGCTACACCTTC
CDR3 protein: CASSFMDRGQGYTF

J gene: TRBJ1-5
V gene: TRBV6-1
D gene: .
clone size: .
CDR3 DNA: TGTGCCAGCAGTGAAGGAGTCCGTTCAATGGCCGCGGGGATCAATCAGCCCCAGCATTTT
CDR3 protein: CASSEGVRSMAAGINQPQHF

J gene: TRBJ2-2
V gene: TRBV19
D gene: .
clone size: .
CDR3 DNA: TGTGCCAGTAGTCCCCGAGTATCTGGAGGAGCCGGGGAGCTGTTTTTT
CDR3 protein: CASSPRVSGGAGELFF

J gene: TRBJ2-2
V gene: TRBV29-1
D gene: .
clone size: .
CDR3 DNA: TGCAGCGTGCACGGGACCAACACCGGGGAGCTGTTTTTT
CDR3 protein: CSVHGTNTGELFF

J gene: TRBJ2-5
V gene: TRBV18
D gene: .
clone size: .
CDR3 DNA: TGTGCCAGCTTCAGGTTGACGGGGGTCCAAGAGACCCAGTACTTC
CDR3 protein: CASFRLTGVQETQYF

J gene: TRBJ1-6
V gene: TRBV4-3
D gene: .
clone size: .
CDR3 DNA: TGCGCCAGCAGCCAAGATGTACGCCTCCAGTCACCCCTCCACTTT
CDR3 protein: CASSQDVRLQSPLHF

J gene: TRBJ2-7
V gene: TRBV30
D gene: .
clone size: .
CDR3 DNA: TGTGCCTGGAGGGGACTGGTTGGTGGCGAGCAGTACTTC
CDR3 protein: CAWRGLVGGEQYF

J gene: TRBJ1-1
V gene: TRBV7-8
D gene: .
clone size: once
CDR3 DNA: TGTGCCAGCAGCTTTTTGTCTGCTAAAGTGGGCTTT
CDR3 protein: CASSFLSAKVGF

J gene: TRBJ1-3
V gene: TRBV6-1
D gene: TRBD1
clone size: .
CDR3 DNA: TGTGCCAGCAGTGAAGCGGGACAGGGGGGAAACACCATATATTTT
CDR3 protein: CASSEAGQGGNTIYF

J gene: TRBJ2-1
V gene: TRBV4-1
D gene: TRBD2
clone size: .
CDR3 DNA: TGCGCCAGCAGCCAAGGTCTAGCGGGGGGTTACAATGAGCAGTTCTTC
CDR3 protein: CASSQGLAGGYNEQFF

J gene: TRBJ2-3
V gene: TRBV7-8
D gene: .
clone size: .
CDR3 DNA: TGTGCCAGCAGCTTCGGACCCGGGGAACACCTTAGCACAGATACGCAGTATTTT
CDR3 protein: CASSFGPGEHLSTDTQYF

J gene: TRBJ1-1
V gene: TRBV5-4
D gene: TRBD1
clone size: once
CDR3 DNA: TGTGCCAGCAGCTTGGGGGGTCCGGGACAGGGAGGGACTGAAGCTTTCTTT
CDR3 protein: CASSLGGPGQGGTEAFF

J gene: TRBJ2-3
V gene: TRBV27
D gene: .
clone size: once
CDR3 DNA: TGTGCCAGCAGTCGGGCGGGTGACCCACAGCCCCCCTCTAGCACAGATACGCAGTATTTT
CDR3 protein: CASSRAGDPQPPSSTDTQYF

J gene: TRBJ2-1
V gene: TRBV15
D gene: .
clone size: .
CDR3 DNA: TGTGCCACCAGCAGAGATCCACCGTGGGGGAGCCACAATGAGCAGTTCTTC
CDR3 protein: CATSRDPPWGSHNEQFF

J gene: TRBJ2-7
V gene: TRBV7-2
D gene: .
clone size: .
CDR3 DNA: TGTGCCAGCAGACCATCTAGGGGGGGGGACGGCTCCTACGAGCAGTACTTC
CDR3 protein: CASRPSRGGDGSYEQYF

J gene: TRBJ1-2
V gene: TRBV5-6
D gene: TRBD1
clone size: .
CDR3 DNA: TGTGCCAGCAGCTTCAGACAGGGGGCCGACTATGGCTACACCTTC
CDR3 protein: CASSFRQGADYGYTF